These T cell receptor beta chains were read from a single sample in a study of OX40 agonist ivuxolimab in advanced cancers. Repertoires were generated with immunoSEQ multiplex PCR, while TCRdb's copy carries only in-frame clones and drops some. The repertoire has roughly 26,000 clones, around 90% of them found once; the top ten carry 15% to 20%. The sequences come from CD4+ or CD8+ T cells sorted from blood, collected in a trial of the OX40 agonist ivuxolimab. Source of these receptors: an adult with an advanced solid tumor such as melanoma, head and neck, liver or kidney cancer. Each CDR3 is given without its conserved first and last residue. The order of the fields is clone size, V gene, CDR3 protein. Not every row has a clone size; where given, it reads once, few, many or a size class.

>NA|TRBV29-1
SAGTGSSPLH
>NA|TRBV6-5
ASSFRDSTSDEQF
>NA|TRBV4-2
ASSQVRAGTYNEQF
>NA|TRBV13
ASSDEGRYNEQF
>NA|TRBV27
ASSHLEGSGETQY
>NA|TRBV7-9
ASSLSHTDTQY
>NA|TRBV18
ASSPSQENTEAF
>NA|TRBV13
ASSISLDTQY
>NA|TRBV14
ASSSNYRGDEQY
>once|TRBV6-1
ASSLPGLAQETQY
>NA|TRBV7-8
ASSLLQYGYT
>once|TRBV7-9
ASSPRLLAGELF
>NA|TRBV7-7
ASSLLAGVMDTQY
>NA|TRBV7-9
ASSLVKAREAF
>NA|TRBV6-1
ASSNGGLYEQY
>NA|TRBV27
ASSLGGLEQY
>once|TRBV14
ASSPQGAFYGYT
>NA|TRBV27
ASSPRTGVFNEQY
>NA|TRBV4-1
ASSLTSGGGNEQF
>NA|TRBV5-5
ASSLPGFLYGYT
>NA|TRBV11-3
ASSLDPGQSYNEQF
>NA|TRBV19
ASSDGTGILPGANVLT
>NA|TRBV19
ASSPGLFTGELF
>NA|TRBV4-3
ASSHNSDSNQPQH
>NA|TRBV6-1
ASSVYGTGYEQY
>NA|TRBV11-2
ASSLDLVGGTDTQY
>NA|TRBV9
ASSGGVGDTQY